This TCR beta chain was sequenced during a study of response to subunit inactivated influenza vaccine. Findings of the study overall: The authors suggested that every seasonal influenza vaccination recruits few new T cells.

This clonotype was seen only a few times. No antigen is known for it. Trimming removed 9 bases from V and 9 bases from J; junction bases left unmatched: 10. The germline gives CDR1 MNHEY, CDR2 SVGAGI. CDR3 length: 12 amino acids. TCRdb recomputed calls from the RT-PCR reads with MiXCR, one row per CDR3 protein. The data show fewer than 650,000 distinct CDR3 sequences, with 10% to 15% seen just once and 13% held by the top ten. The chain employs TRBV6-5 and TRBJ2-5; the match to TRBD1 covers 7 bases. The sequence was obtained from a man aged 50-59 years who received an inactivated influenza vaccine. Here the sequenced sample was PBMCs from blood, taken roughly 48 days after vaccination. The CDR3 coding sequence is TGTGCCAGTAGGGGACAGTCTCGCCCCCAGTACTTC. This encodes CASRGQSRPQYF.